A selection of T cell receptor delta chains follows, all from one sample in a study of gamma-delta chains in newborns, infants, children. TCRdb reapplied CATT to the reads. The data show about 11,000 delta-chain clones, about 8.6% seen once. Sequencing used blood. The receptor set was obtained from a child who was a newborn, infant or young child, either healthy, febrile or measles-vaccinated (not recorded which). Each CDR3 is given with its conserved first and last residue. A D gene is named only where the DNA matches it firmly. Rows give clone size only sometimes, using once, few, many, or a class for an expanded clone.

>TRDV2|TRDD3|NA|TRDJ1
CACDPLGLGDSDTDKPIF
TGTGCCTGTGACCCCCTGGGACTGGGGGATAGCGACACCGATAAACCCATCTTT
>TRDV2|NA|few|TRDJ2
CACDNLGRTAQLFF
TGTGCCTGTGACAATCTGGGGAGGACAGCACAACTCTTCTTT
>TRDV2|TRDD3|NA|TRDJ1
CACDRLGVVTDKLIF
TGTGCCTGTGACCGGCTGGGGGTCGTCACCGATAAACTCATCTTT
>TRDV2|TRDD3|NA|TRDJ1
CACDTLFLADAVGDTSFGADKLIF
TGTGCCTGTGACACCCTCTTCCTAGCGGACGCGGTGGGGGATACCAGTTTTGGGGCCGATAAACTCATCTTT
>TRDV2|TRDD3|few|TRDJ1
CACDPLLGDTETDKLIF
TGTGCCTGTGACCCCCTACTGGGGGATACTGAGACCGATAAACTCATCTTT
>TRDV2|TRDD3|few|TRDJ3
CACDTVLGDTPSSWDTRQMFF
TGTGCCTGTGACACCGTGCTGGGGGATACTCCGAGCTCCTGGGACACCCGACAGATGTTTTTC
>TRDV2|TRDD3|few|TRDJ1
CACDMVGDTGLTDKLIF
TGTGCCTGTGACATGGTGGGGGATACAGGGCTCACCGATAAACTCATCTTT
>TRDV2|TRDD3|NA|TRDJ3
CACDSLLGDNRQMFF
TGTGCCTGTGACTCTCTACTGGGGGATAACCGACAGATGTTTTTC
>TRDV2|TRDD3|NA|TRDJ1
CACDTLGLKLGVGPDKLIF
TGTGCCTGTGACACCCTGGGACTTAAGCTGGGGGTCGGCCCCGATAAACTCATCTTT
>TRDV2|TRDD3|NA|TRDJ1
CACDSLKTGGTAKLIF
TGTGCCTGTGACTCCCTAAAGACTGGGGGAACAGCCAAACTCATCTTT
>TRDV1|TRDD3|few|TRDJ1
CALGEPASPRGILTDKLIF
TGTGCTCTTGGGGAACCGGCCTCCCCCCGGGGGATACTCACCGATAAACTCATCTTT
>TRDV2|TRDD3|few|TRDJ3
CACDTVWGKSSWDTRQMFF
TGTGCCTGTGACACTGTCTGGGGGAAGAGCTCCTGGGACACCCGACAGATGTTTTTC
>TRDV2|NA|NA|TRDJ1
CACDTVGPSRTDKLIF
TGTGCCTGTGACACCGTTGGGCCTAGTAGGACCGATAAACTCATCTTT
>TRDV2|TRDD3|medium-sized|TRDJ1
CACDTLLGDRSDDKLIF
TGTGCCTGTGACACTTTGCTGGGGGATAGAAGTGACGATAAACTCATCTTT
>TRDV2|TRDD3|few|TRDJ1
CACDPIGDSRKLIF
TGTGCCTGTGACCCTATAGGGGATAGTCGCAAACTCATCTTT
>TRDV2|TRDD3|NA|TRDJ2
CACDLLGDTRATAQLFF
TGTGCCTGTGACCTACTGGGGGATACGCGAGCGACAGCACAACTCTTCTTT
>TRDV2|NA|few|TRDJ3
CACDVLGDTRQMFF
TGTGCCTGTGACGTACTGGGGGACACCCGACAGATGTTTTTC
>TRDV2|TRDD3|few|TRDJ1
CACDTVTLGGPPVTDKLIF
TGTGCCTGTGACACCGTCACCCTTGGGGGACCCCCGGTCACCGATAAACTCATCTTT
>TRDV2|TRDD3|few|TRDJ1
CACDAVLGTDKLIF
TGTGCCTGTGACGCCGTACTGGGGACCGATAAACTCATCTTT
>TRDV1|TRDD3|NA|TRDJ1
CALGEYRNLLPPGWGIHTDKLIF
TGTGCTCTTGGGGAATATCGGAACCTCTTGCCGCCGGGCTGGGGGATACACACCGATAAACTCATCTTT
>TRDV2|TRDD3|NA|TRDJ3
CACDTSTGGYISWDTRQMFF
TGTGCCTGTGACACCAGTACTGGGGGATACATCTCCTGGGACACCCGACAGATGTTTTTC
>TRDV1|TRDD3|NA|TRDJ1
CALGERTRPGGSTDKLIF
TGCGCTCTTGGGGAGCGAACGAGGCCTGGGGGTTCCACCGATAAACTCATCTTT